This T cell receptor (beta chain) was identified during a study of blood T cell repertoires in COVID-19. Clones were read by immunoSEQ multiplex PCR, and TCRdb kept only the in-frame ones, dropping some. The table shows 250,000 to 300,000 clones, with about 88% occurring only once. As concerns this clone: The sample holds other DNA sequences that translate to the same CDR3.

This CDR3 is built from 16 residues. Losses at the gene ends were 0 bases for V and 2 bases for J; bases not matched to a gene: 3. Germline-derived CDR1 and CDR2 are SGHTA and FQGNSA. This clonotype was sampled from a man aged 25 to 45 with active or convalescent COVID-19. The chain combines TRBV7-2 with TRBJ2-5; 10 bases line up with TRBD2. What was sequenced was peripheral blood. The CDR3 sequence: CASSLASGGGQETQYF. DNA for the CDR3: TGTGCCAGCAGCTTAGCGAGCGGGGGGGGGCAAGAGACCCAGTACTTC.